The entry below gives a single TCR beta chain sequence along with its context. Each CDR3 protein gets one entry after TCRdb re-called the RT-PCR reads with MiXCR. Among more than 450,000 distinct CDR3 sequences listed, roughly 12% were seen once. This sample is drawn from a study of response to subunit inactivated influenza vaccine. After removal of 5 bases from V and 5 bases from J, the junction contained 7 bases not matched to a gene. This CDR3 region has 14 residues. Germline V lookup: CDR1 MDHEN, CDR2 SYDVKM. These same records also appear under a second study, on T cells expressing NK-cell markers. From that study: 5'RACE template switching built TCR beta cDNA with unique molecular identifiers. With respect to HCMV, most of the eight sequenced donors were seropositive, and one was seronegative.

The chain joins TRBV28 to TRBJ2-7; TRBD1 aligns across 9 bases. This sequence was found in a man aged 50 to 60 who received an inactivated influenza vaccine. The sequencing used PBMCs from blood, collected on the day of vaccination. The CDR3 DNA follows: TGTGCCAGCAGTCCATTCCGACAGGGGGACGAGCAGTACTTC. Its protein is CASSPFRQGDEQYF.